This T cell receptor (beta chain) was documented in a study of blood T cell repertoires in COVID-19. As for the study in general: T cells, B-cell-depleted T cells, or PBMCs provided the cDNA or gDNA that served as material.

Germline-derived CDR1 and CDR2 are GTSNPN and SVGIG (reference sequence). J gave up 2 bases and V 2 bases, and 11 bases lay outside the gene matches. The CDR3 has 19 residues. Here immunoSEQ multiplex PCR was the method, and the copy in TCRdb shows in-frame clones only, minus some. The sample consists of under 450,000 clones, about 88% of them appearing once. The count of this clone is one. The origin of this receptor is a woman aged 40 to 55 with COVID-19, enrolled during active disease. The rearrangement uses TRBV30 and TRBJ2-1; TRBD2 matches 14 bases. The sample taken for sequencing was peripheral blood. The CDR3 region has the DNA TGTGCCTGGAGTCGGGCTTCCGGGACTAGCGGGGGCACCTACAATGAGCAGTTCTTC. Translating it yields CAWSRASGTSGGTYNEQFF.